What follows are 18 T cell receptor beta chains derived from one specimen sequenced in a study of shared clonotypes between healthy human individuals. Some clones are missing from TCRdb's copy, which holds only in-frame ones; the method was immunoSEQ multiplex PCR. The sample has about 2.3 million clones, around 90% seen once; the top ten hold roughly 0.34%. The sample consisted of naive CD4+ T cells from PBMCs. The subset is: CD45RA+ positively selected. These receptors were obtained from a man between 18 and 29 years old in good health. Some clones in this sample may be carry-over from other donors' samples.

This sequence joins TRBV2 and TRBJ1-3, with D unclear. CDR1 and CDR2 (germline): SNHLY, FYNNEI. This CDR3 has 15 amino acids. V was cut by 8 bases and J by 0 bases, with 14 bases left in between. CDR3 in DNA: TGTGCCAGCCGCCATGACGTCCTCTCTGGAAACACCATATATTTT. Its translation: CASRHDVLSGNTIYF.

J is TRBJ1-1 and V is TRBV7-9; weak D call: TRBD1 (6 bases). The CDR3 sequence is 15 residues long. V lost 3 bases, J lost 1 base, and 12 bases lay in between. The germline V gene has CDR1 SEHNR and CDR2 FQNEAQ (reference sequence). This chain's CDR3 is CASSFPPGQNTEAFF. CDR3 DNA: TGTGCCAGCAGCTTCCCCCCGGGACAGAACACTGAAGCTTTCTTT.

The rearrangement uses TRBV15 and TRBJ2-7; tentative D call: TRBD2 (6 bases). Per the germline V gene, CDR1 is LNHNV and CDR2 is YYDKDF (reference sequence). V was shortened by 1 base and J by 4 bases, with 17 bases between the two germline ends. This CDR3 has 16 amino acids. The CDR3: CATSRGPSAPIYEQYF. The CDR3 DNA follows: TGTGCCACCAGCAGAGGCCCTAGCGCCCCTATATACGAGCAGTACTTC.

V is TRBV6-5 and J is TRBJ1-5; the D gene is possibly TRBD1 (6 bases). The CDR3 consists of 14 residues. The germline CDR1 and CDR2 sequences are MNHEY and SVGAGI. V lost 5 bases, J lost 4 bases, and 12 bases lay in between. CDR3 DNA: TGTGCCAGCAGTGGGCAGGGGACGAATCAGCCCCAGCATTTT. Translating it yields CASSGQGTNQPQHF.

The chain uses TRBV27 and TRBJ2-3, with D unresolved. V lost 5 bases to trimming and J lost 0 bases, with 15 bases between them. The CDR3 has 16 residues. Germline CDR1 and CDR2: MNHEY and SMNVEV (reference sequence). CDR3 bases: TGTGCCAGCAGTGCCCCCCGCGCCTCTAGCACAGATACGCAGTATTTT. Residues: CASSAPRASSTDTQYF.

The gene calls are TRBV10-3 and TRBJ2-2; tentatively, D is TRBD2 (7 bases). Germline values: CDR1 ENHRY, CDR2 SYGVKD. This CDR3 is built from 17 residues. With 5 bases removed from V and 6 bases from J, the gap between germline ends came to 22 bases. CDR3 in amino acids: CAISTRGRGGVAGELFF. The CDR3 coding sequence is TGTGCCATCAGTACTAGGGGGAGGGGCGGAGTGGCCGGGGAGCTGTTTTTT.

This CDR3 reads CASRGGGYGYTF. CDR3 nucleotide sequence: TGTGCCAGCAGGGGAGGGGGTTATGGCTACACCTTC. The chain recombines TRBV14 with TRBJ1-2, with a tentative D call TRBD1 (6 bases). The germline V and J ends were trimmed by 6 bases and 5 bases, with 10 bases remaining between them. In germline, CDR1 is SGHDN, CDR2 FVKESK. CDR3 length equals 12 residues. Combining the CDR3 with reference TRBV14 and TRBJ1-2 gives the whole variable domain EAGVTQFPSHSVIEKGQTVTLRCDPISGHDNLYWYRRVMGKEIKFLLHFVKESKQDESGMPNNRFLAERTGGTYSTLKVQPAELEDSGVYFCASRGGGYGYTFGSGTRLTVV.

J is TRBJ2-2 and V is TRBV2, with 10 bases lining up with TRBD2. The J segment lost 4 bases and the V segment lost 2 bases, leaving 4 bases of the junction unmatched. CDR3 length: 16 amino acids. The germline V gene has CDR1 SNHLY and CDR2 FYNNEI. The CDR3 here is CASSETSGIPTGELFF. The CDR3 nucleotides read TGTGCCAGCAGTGAAACTAGCGGGATTCCCACCGGGGAGCTGTTTTTT.

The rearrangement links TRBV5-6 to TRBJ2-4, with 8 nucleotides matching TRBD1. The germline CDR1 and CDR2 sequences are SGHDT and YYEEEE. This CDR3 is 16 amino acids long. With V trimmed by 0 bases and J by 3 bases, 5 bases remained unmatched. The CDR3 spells CASSLDRGRDKNIQYF. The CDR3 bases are TGTGCCAGCAGCTTGGACAGGGGGAGAGACAAAAACATTCAGTACTTC.

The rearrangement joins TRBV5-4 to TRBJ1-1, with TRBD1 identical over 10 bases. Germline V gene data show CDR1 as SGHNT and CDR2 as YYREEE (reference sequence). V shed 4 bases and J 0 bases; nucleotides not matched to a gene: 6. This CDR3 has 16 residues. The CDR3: CASSHPGQGMNTEAFF. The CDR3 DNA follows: TGTGCCAGCAGCCATCCGGGACAGGGGATGAACACTGAAGCTTTCTTT.

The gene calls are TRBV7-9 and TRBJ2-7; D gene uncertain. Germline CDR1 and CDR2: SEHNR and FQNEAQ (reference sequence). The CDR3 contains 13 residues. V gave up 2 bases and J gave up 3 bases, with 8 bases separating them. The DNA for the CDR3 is TGTGCCAGCAGCTTACCGCGGAGCTACGAGCAGTACTTC. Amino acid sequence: CASSLPRSYEQYF.

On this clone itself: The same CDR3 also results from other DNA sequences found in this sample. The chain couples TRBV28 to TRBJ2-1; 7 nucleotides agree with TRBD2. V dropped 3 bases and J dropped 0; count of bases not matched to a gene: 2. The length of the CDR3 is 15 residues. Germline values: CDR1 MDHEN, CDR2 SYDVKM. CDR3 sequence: CASSFGGSSYNEQFF. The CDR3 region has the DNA TGTGCCAGCAGTTTTGGCGGGAGCTCCTACAATGAGCAGTTCTTC. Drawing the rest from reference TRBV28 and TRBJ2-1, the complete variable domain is DVKVTQSSRYLVKRTGEKVFLECVQDMDHENMFWYRQDPGLGLRLIYFSYDVKMKEKGDIPEGYSVSREKKERFSLILESASTNQTSMYLCASSFGGSSYNEQFFGPGTRLTVL.

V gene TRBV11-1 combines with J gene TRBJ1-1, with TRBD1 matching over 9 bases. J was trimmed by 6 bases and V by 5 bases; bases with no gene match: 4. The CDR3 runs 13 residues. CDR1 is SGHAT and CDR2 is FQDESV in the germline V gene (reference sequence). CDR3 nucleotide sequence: TGTGCCAGCAGCCTTGGACAGGGGTCTGAAGCTTTCTTT. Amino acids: CASSLGQGSEAFF.

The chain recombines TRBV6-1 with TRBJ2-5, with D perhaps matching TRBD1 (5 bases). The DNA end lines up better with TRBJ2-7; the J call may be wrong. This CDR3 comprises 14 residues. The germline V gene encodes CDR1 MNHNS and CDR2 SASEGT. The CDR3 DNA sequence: TGTGCCAGCAGTACTGGTCAGGGTGCAGTCGAGCAGTACTTC. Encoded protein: CASSTGQGAVEQYF.

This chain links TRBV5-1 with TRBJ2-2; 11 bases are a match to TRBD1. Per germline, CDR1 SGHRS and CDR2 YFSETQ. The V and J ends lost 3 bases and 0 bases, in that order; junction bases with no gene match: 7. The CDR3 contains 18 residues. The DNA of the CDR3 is TGCGCCAGCAGCTCGAAGGACAGGGGGCGGGCGAACACCGGGGAGCTGTTTTTT. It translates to CASSSKDRGRANTGELFF.

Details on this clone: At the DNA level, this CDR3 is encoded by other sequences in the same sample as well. The CDR3 region has the DNA TGTGCCAGCAGCTTAGCAACTAGCGGGGGACAAGAGACCCAGTACTTC. This translates into CASSLATSGGQETQYF. The J gene is TRBJ2-5, the V gene TRBV7-2; 11 positions match TRBD2. Trimming cost V 0 bases and J 2 bases; bases outside gene matches: 2. The germline V gene has CDR1 SGHTA and CDR2 FQGNSA. The CDR3 consists of 16 residues.

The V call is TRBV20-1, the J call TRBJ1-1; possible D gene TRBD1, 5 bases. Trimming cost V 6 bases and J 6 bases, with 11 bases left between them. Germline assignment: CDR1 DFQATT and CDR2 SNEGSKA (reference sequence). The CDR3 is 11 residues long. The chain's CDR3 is CSAAQAPEAFF. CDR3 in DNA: TGCAGTGCCGCACAGGCTCCTGAAGCTTTCTTT.

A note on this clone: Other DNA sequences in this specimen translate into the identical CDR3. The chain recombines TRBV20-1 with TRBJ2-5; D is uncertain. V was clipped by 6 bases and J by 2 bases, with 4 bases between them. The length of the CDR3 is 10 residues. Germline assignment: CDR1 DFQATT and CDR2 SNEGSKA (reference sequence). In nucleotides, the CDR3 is TGCAGTGCGTTACAAGAGACCCAGTACTTC. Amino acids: CSALQETQYF.